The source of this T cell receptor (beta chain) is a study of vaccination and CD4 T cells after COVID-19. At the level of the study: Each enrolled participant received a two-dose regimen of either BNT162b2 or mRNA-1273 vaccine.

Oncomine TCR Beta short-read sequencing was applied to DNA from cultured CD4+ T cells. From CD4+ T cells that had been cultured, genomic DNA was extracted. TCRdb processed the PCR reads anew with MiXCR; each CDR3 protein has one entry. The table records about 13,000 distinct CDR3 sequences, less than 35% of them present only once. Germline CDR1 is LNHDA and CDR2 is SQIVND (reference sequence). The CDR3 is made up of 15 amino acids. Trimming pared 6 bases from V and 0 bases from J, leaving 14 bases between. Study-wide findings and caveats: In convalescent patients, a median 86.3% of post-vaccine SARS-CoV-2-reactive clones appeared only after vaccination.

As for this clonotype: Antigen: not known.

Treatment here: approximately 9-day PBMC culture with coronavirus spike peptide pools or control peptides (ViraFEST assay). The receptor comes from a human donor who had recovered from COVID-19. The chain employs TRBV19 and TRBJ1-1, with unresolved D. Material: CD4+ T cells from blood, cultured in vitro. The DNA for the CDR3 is TGTGCCAGTAGCGGACGGAACTCTATGAACACTGAAGCTTTCTTT. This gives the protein CASSGRNSMNTEAFF.